This T cell receptor (beta chain) was identified in a study of shared clonotypes between healthy human individuals. The CDR3 runs 15 residues. Generated by immunoSEQ multiplex PCR, the TCRdb table keeps only in-frame clones and is missing some. The sample has millions of clones, 90% to 95% seen once. Within Nashville, Tennessee resided all donors, each a Caucasian adult. Subsets obtained from CD4+ cells comprised CD45RA+ naive and CD45RA-negative memory cells. The TCR comes from a man aged 18-30 years in good health. The sequencing sample was made of naive CD4+ T cells sorted from blood. The subset here: CD45RA+ positively selected. The chain recombines TRBV1 with TRBJ2-7. TRBV1 is shown as a pseudogene. CDR3 in amino acids: CTSRHRDPPTYEQYF. In DNA, the CDR3 is TGCACCAGCAGACACCGGGACCCACCTACCTACGAGCAGTACTTC.